This entry is about one T cell receptor (beta chain). Study processing details: Amplification from reference gene primers served as the basis for estimated nucleated cell counts. Sequencing was performed with immunoSEQ multiplex PCR; in TCRdb, only in-frame clones are kept and a portion is missing. V and J calls plus clone size are reproduced from that table; the DNA served to infer D and trimming. The repertoire holds more than 12,000 clones, about 89% seen once, with over 2% in the top ten. This CDR3 has 13 amino acids. CDR1 and CDR2 from the germline V gene are SGHRS and YFSETQ. The J segment lost 1 base and the V segment lost 4 bases, leaving 2 bases of the junction unmatched. The sample belongs to a study of blood T cell repertoires in COVID-19. Study overall: Some COVID-19 samples were acute and others convalescent; all came from the United States, Italy and Spain. In each case, the material was cDNA or gDNA derived from T cells, B-cell-depleted T cells, or PBMCs.

This chain connects TRBV5-1 to TRBJ2-7, with TRBD1 identical over 7 bases. Sequenced input: peripheral blood. The clonotype was recovered from a woman in her 70s in a cohort sampled during active or convalescent COVID-19. The CDR3 is CASSPGQSYEQYF. Here the CDR3 DNA reads TGCGCCAGCAGCCCGGGACAGTCCTACGAGCAGTACTTC. The variable domain in full, completed from reference TRBV5-1 and TRBJ2-7, reads KAGVTQTPRYLIKTRGQQVTLSCSPISGHRSVSWYQQTPGQGLQFLFEYFSETQRNKGNFPGRFSGRQFSNSRSEMNVSTLELGDSALYLCASSPGQSYEQYFGPGTRLTVT.